This TCR beta chain appears in the sequencing data of a study of control samples from healthy donors and cancer patients. Germline CDR1 and CDR2: LNHDA and SQIVND (reference sequence). CDR3 length: 13 residues. V lost 2 bases to trimming and J lost 11 bases; unmatched junction nucleotides: 8. The assay was immunoSEQ multiplex PCR, and TCRdb's table has in-frame clones only and misses some. In the table there are some 120,000 clones, approximately 88% of which are singletons. This clone was observed a single time. The receptor was isolated from a man aged 50 to 59 in good health. The sequenced material came from blood. V and J are TRBV19 and TRBJ1-1; the match to TRBD1 covers 7 bases. The CDR3 reads CASSINYQGEAFF. CDR3 nucleotides: TGTGCCAGTAGTATAAACTACCAGGGGGAGGCTTTCTTT. Together with reference TRBV19 and TRBJ1-1, the CDR3 gives the full variable domain: DGGITQSPKYLFRKEGQNVTLSCEQNLNHDAMYWYRQDPGQGLRLIYYSQIVNDFQKGDIAEGYSVSREKKESFPLTVTSAQKNPTAFYLCASSINYQGEAFFGQGTRLTVV.